This TCR beta chain was identified in a study of cytomegalovirus exposure and HLA in healthy donors (dated by TCRdb to the late 2010s). Turning to the overall study: In an earlier analysis of around 540 of the donors, 276 Gb of sequence data and about 110 million unique TCR beta sequences from about 190 million T cells were reported. An early release that covered some 630 HLA-typed donors contained approximately 300 gigabases of sequencing data and 85 million to 100 million unique TCR sequences. Among the roughly 390 genotyped donors, 75% to 90% belonged to the genetic ancestry cluster associated with self-reported Caucasian donors. The study aimed to test whether signatures of past pathogen exposure could be identified by cataloging public T cell receptors. Using immunosequencing, the study profiled T cell repertoires from 550 to 750 subjects and related those repertoires to cytomegalovirus serostatus. In addition to the first cohort of approximately 670 subjects, a separate validation cohort of 120 different subjects was used. To predict cytomegalovirus infection status, the study brought together high-throughput TCR immunosequencing, statistical association of individual TCRs with disease status, and machine learning. A later analysis re-analyzed previously published TCR beta repertoires from approximately 700 donors and added high-resolution HLA genotyping to study TCR occurrence patterns. Rather than using new phenotypic data, the later analysis identified candidate immune exposures from TCR beta sequences and from how often those sequences occurred across donors. To decide whether each TCR beta V gene segment behaved as functional or pseudogenic, an earlier analysis of some 600 of the donors relied on high-throughput TCR beta sequencing. Donor age, sex, ethnicity and CMV serostatus were compiled together with the repertoire data. Genome-wide SNP genotypes for about 60% of the roughly 670 donors were used in a later genetic analysis, which treated that subset as a discovery cohort. All discovery cohort repertoires had been generated on a single sequencing platform. Both class I and class II loci were covered by HLA typing, at four-digit resolution. The number of typed donors differed by locus: about 620-640 for A, B, C, DRB1 and DQB1; approximately 520 for DQA1; 606 for DPA1; and about 450 for DPB1. Because of strong linkage in the cohort, 5 or 6 DR-DQ haplotypes were treated as single units for association and clustering. On average, about 200,000 unique TCR beta nucleotide sequences were sequenced per donor among some 430 genotyped donors of the cohort, with 15% to 20% of those sequences being non-productive.

With respect to this clone: This clone's antigen is unknown. Base quality data are lacking; no much larger clone is found one base away.

Libraries were built with the immunoSEQ multiplex PCR assay. The multiplex PCR relied on a mix of 60 forward primers for TCR Vbeta segments and 13 reverse primers for TCR Jbeta segments. A multiplex PCR assay on genomic DNA amplified the CDR3 region of rearranged TCR beta genes. The Illumina HiSeq System was used to sequence the amplified TCR beta libraries as 87-base-pair reads. The published analysis was carried out like this. A later analysis tallied tens of millions of unique TCR beta chains across the 550 to 850 repertoires, and some 10 million of those chains were shared by two or more donors. Raw reads were error-corrected and collapsed into unique sequences with a nearest-neighbor algorithm that merged closely related sequences to remove PCR and sequencing errors. V, D and J gene segments were assigned by aligning CDR3 sequences to IMGT reference sequences. For a sequence to be retained, at least a six-nucleotide match to both a V gene segment and a J gene segment was required. Rearrangements were classified as productive when the CDR3 lacked stop codons and remained in frame with V and J, and all other rearrangements were classified as non-productive. Following IMGT convention, CDR3 was defined as the stretch from the second conserved V-encoded cysteine to the conserved J-encoded phenylalanine. The earlier analysis of fewer than 750 of the donors excluded sequences that lacked an unambiguous match to a single V gene segment. In an earlier analysis of a few hundred of the donors, V segments were called functional above 56.7% productive rearrangements and were called segregating when the between-donor standard deviation exceeded 5%. A statistical classification framework was built to diagnose cytomegalovirus status from the catalog of TCR beta chain sequences. In a later analysis, V and J genes were assigned by comparing TCR nucleotide sequences against IMGT/GENE-DB human TR gene sequences. In a later analysis, CDR3 sequences and most-parsimonious VDJ recombination scenarios were assigned using the TCRdist pipeline. In a later analysis, each TCR beta chain was defined by its CDR3 amino acid sequence together with its V-gene family, and reads lacking a unique V-gene family were excluded. To address suspected cross-contamination and a sequencing artifact, a later analysis removed several hundred highly shared, low-generation-probability nucleotide sequences. In a later analysis, a clonal expansion index was calculated for each public chain from normalized within-repertoire ranks of inferred template counts. In a later analysis, generation probabilities were computed with a VDJ recombination model fitted to out-of-frame rearrangements, and the resulting probabilities were checked against IGoR. In a later analysis, TCR-TCR, TCR-HLA and TCR-CMV co-occurrence was scored with hypergeometric tests, and a repertoire-size bias correction was applied to TCR pairs. False discovery rates were estimated in a later analysis by permuting HLA or CMV assignments 20 times. In a later analysis, co-occurring TCRs were grouped using DBSCAN, and TCRdist sequence similarity was added for clustering within HLA-allele-positive subsets. Repertoires with fewer than 30,000 or more than 120,000 public chains were left out of co-occurrence clustering, as were five repertoires with anomalous nucleotide sharing. TCRdb mirrors the immuneACCESS table, restricted to in-frame sequences. Some clones are absent from its copies; in checked studies, under half trace to an unresolved V gene, and the reason for the others is unknown. V, J and clone size reflect that table, while D and trimming were determined from the DNA. Counted in this sample were about 120,000 clones; about 75% of them appeared once. The ten largest account for approximately 31% of the sample.

The cohort consisted of 600 or so healthy bone marrow donors. All cohort members were sampled while nominally healthy, although unrecorded immune exposures were likely present. The donor tested CMV seropositive, placing the donor among the roughly 270 seropositive members of the cohort. Each donor provided a peripheral blood sample, and peripheral blood mononuclear cells were used for TCR beta sequencing. The Qiagen DNeasy Blood Extraction Kit was used to extract genomic DNA from the blood cell samples. Beyond this particular receptor, the publication reports: Because HLA typing was unavailable for some donors at each locus, only the typed subset was used in association tests. A group of highly shared sequence variants was considered likely to be a technical artifact of the sequencing pipeline. In a later analysis, most CMV-associated TCR beta chains were found to appear HLA-restricted, with HLA associations seemingly driven largely by CMV exposure. Compared with the roughly 670-donor mean, donors in an Asian-associated ancestry cluster had fewer N-insertions in productive TCRs, according to a later genetic analysis. Presence/absence analyses assumed roughly uniform sequencing depth across donors, an assumption that may not hold. An association between a missense DCLRE1C variant and V-gene and J-gene trimming of TCR beta chains was found in a later genetic analysis and replicated in an independent cohort. The only immune exposure information available for the cohort was CMV serostatus. In a later analysis, HLA-associated TCR beta chains showed more clonal expansion and lower generation probabilities than non-associated chains that were equally common. The earlier analysis of some 540 of the donors excluded roughly 17 rarely observed V segments, including chromosome 9 orphons, because counts were too low. In the study, about 150 TCR beta chains were listed as associated with cytomegalovirus. In both the original and validation cohorts, the classifier was reported to diagnose cytomegalovirus status with high specificity and sensitivity. A later analysis reported that several top co-occurrence clusters appeared linked to parvovirus B19, influenza, CMV and Epstein-Barr virus. A further reported finding was that TCR beta sequences accurately predicted the HLA-A and HLA-B alleles for most subjects in the first cohort. In a later analysis, TCR association rates were found to vary across HLA loci, with the most associated TCRs seen for DRB1 alleles and the fewest for HLA-C alleles. Linkage disequilibrium might explain the correlated functional status among segregating V segments, but an unknown experimental factor could not be ruled out. When HLA alleles, especially DR and DQ, strongly co-occurred, TCR associations were difficult to assign to individual alleles. Across donors, most TCR sequences were observed very rarely, whereas some public TCRs were present in many individuals. Some IMGT-functional V segments, including TRBV6-2 and TRBV6-3, could not be distinguished by the 87-base-pair reads and were therefore excluded. The authors suggested that the approach could potentially be extended to other disease states and immunological phenotypes. A few of the identified cytomegalovirus-associated TCR beta chains were confirmed in vitro to be specific for cytomegalovirus antigens. Broadly in line with IMGT annotations, most TCR beta V segments showed up in productive rearrangements about 90% or about 30% of the time in an earlier analysis of approximately 600 of the donors. This cohort had only TCR beta chains sequenced, and the lack of alpha or paired-chain data limited which features could be detected. In a later analysis, over 15,000 TCR beta sequences were associated with specific HLA alleles at a false discovery rate of 0.05.

The CDR3 runs 14 residues from the cysteine to the phenylalanine. Only the CDR3 region is kept as DNA, spanning 42 bases read in frame from base 1. Reading the germline V gene (reference sequence) gives CDR1 GTSNPN and CDR2 SVGIG. The junction carries 17 bases between V and J, which are trimmed by 2 bases and 7 bases respectively. The sequence joins TRBV30 to TRBJ2-5, with TRBD2 tentatively as D gene (5 bases match). The sample comprised PBMCs. This clonotype was sampled from a man in his 60s in good health and CMV-seropositive. At the DNA level, the sequence is TGTGCCTGGAGTCCGGGGTGGGCAAGCGGGACCCAGTACTTC. Translated, it reads CAWSPGWASGTQYF.